The next 9 T cell receptor beta chains were all read from a single sample in a study of cytotoxic CD8 clonotypes in ibrutinib-treated CLL. The repertoire was sequenced with immunoSEQ multiplex PCR; TCRdb's copy has only in-frame clones and lacks some. The sample has roughly 200,000 clones; 65% to 80% are singletons. The sequenced sample was PBMCs, obtained after 12 months of ibrutinib treatment. All receptors come from a human donor with chronic lymphocytic leukemia.

This clone was observed a few times. The V call is TRBV6-1, the J call TRBJ2-7; maybe TRBD1 (5 bases). This CDR3 is 15 amino acids long. V gave up 2 bases and J gave up 3 bases, with 14 bases separating them. Germline V lookup: CDR1 MNHNS, CDR2 SASEGT. The CDR3 DNA reads TGTGCCAGCAGTGAATCAGGGCTAGATTTCTACGAGCAGTACTTC. It specifies CASSESGLDFYEQYF.

The rearrangement joins TRBV30 to TRBJ2-7; 15 bases fit TRBD2. CDR1 is GTSNPN, CDR2 SVGIG, per germline (reference sequence). V lost 2 bases and J lost 10; bases outside the gene matches: 9. The CDR3 totals 15 residues. The CDR3 loop reads CAWSYRRTSGRAQYF. The CDR3 DNA sequence: TGTGCCTGGAGTTACCGGCGGACTAGCGGGAGGGCCCAGTACTTC.

This clone was picked up one time. The genes are TRBV29-1 and TRBJ1-1; TRBD1 matches at 8 bases. The trim removed 8 bases at V and 5 bases at J, leaving 13 bases unmatched. Germline lookup yields CDR1 SQVTM and CDR2 ANQGSEA. This CDR3 comprises 14 residues. In DNA form, the CDR3 reads TGCAGCCCTTTCTATCACCGGACAGGGACTGAAGCTTTCTTT. Encoded protein: CSPFYHRTGTEAFF.

This sequence joins TRBV28 and TRBJ2-1; 7 nucleotides agree with TRBD2. The length of the CDR3 is 14 residues. CDR1 and CDR2 (germline): MDHEN, SYDVKM. With 6 bases clipped from V and 8 bases from J, the junction kept 10 bases outside the gene matches. The DNA for the CDR3 is TGTGCCAGCAGCCCGAGCGGGGCGAAGGATGAGCAGTTCTTC. Translated, it gives CASSPSGAKDEQFF.

A single count supports this clone. This rearrangement joins TRBV28 to TRBJ1-1; D perhaps matches TRBD1 (5 bases). The V end was cut by 8 bases, the J end by 0 bases, with 13 bases between. The CDR3 loop spans 14 amino acids. Germline V CDR1 and CDR2: MDHEN, SYDVKM. CDR3 nucleotides: TGTGCCAGCTACCCCGGGGACCTGAACACTGAAGCTTTCTTT. The encoded protein is CASYPGDLNTEAFF. Based on the CDR3 plus reference TRBV28 and TRBJ1-1, the full variable domain is DVKVTQSSRYLVKRTGEKVFLECVQDMDHENMFWYRQDPGLGLRLIYFSYDVKMKEKGDIPEGYSVSREKKERFSLILESASTNQTSMYLCASYPGDLNTEAFFGQGTRLTVV.

The V gene is TRBV4-1, the J gene TRBJ2-3, with TRBD2 identical over 12 bases. This CDR3 is built from 16 residues. Germline values: CDR1 MGHRA, CDR2 YSYEKL. Trimming removed 3 bases from V and 5 bases from J; junction bases left unmatched: 6. CDR3: CASSHPRGLAGDTQYF. The CDR3 region has the DNA TGCGCCAGCAGCCACCCCCGGGGACTAGCGGGAGATACGCAGTATTTT.

This chain joins TRBV5-1 and TRBJ1-5; D is possibly TRBD1 (5 bases). CDR3 length equals 15 residues. Trimming left V 0 bases short and J 7 bases short, with 14 bases between. The germline CDR1 and CDR2 sequences are SGHRS and YFSETQ. This CDR3 reads CASSLDPGREQPQHF. CDR3 in DNA: TGCGCCAGCAGCTTGGACCCAGGGAGGGAACAGCCCCAGCATTTT.

This CDR3 is CASSFPGGTIDYGYTF. CDR3 DNA sequence: TGTGCCAGCAGCTTTCCCGGGGGTACTATTGACTATGGCTACACCTTC. The chain uses TRBV5-4 and TRBJ1-2; perhaps TRBD1 as D (5 bases). This CDR3 comprises 16 residues. With 2 bases removed from V and 3 bases from J, the gap between germline ends came to 17 bases. Germline-derived CDR1 and CDR2 are SGHNT and YYREEE (reference sequence). Based on the CDR3 plus reference TRBV5-4 and TRBJ1-2, the full variable domain is ETGVTQSPTHLIKTRGQQVTLRCSSQSGHNTVSWYQQALGQGPQFIFQYYREEENGRGNFPPRFSGLQFPNYSSELNVNALELDDSALYLCASSFPGGTIDYGYTFGSGTRLTVV.

The chain uses TRBV5-6 and TRBJ2-7, with D maybe TRBD1 (5 bases). Trimming took 4 bases from V and 5 from J, leaving 19 bases between them. The CDR3 length is 15 residues. Looked up from germline, CDR1 is SGHDT and CDR2 is YYEEEE. CDR3 sequence reads: CASSSLDRSSNEQYF. CDR3 nucleotide sequence: TGTGCCAGCAGCAGCCTCGACAGATCATCTAACGAGCAGTACTTC.